The rows below give T cell receptor beta chains drawn from one sample of a study of radiation and T cells in renal cell carcinoma. Assay: immunoSEQ multiplex PCR; the TCRdb copy retains only in-frame clones and omits some. This table holds approximately 120,000 clones, roughly 80% found once. The sequencing used blood, collected from a patient whose treatment included radiotherapy and nephrectomy. These receptors were obtained from a woman aged 55-70 years with renal cell carcinoma. Each CDR3 is given without its conserved first and last residue. Fields, in order: CDR3 length, D gene, V gene, CDR3 protein. The D gene is left open where the match is weak.

>13|.|TRBV5-4
ASSLVGVSGNTIY
>12|.|TRBV4-2
ASSRYDTDYGYT
>12|.|TRBV7-9
ASSLAGGGYEQY
>12|TRBD1|TRBV30
AWSEETGGYEQY
>11|TRBD1|TRBV7-9
ASSPTGEGGYT
>12|.|TRBV2
ASSPQYSNQPQH
>12|.|TRBV25-1
ASSFATDNEKLF
>13|.|TRBV16
ASSPLDSRYNEQF
>13|TRBD1|TRBV19
ASSTGTAWVTALH
>13|.|TRBV19
ASKTGWRGNTEAF
>14|.|TRBV30
AWSVHSGLATGELF
>13|TRBD2|TRBV6-5
ASSYEAGGRETQY
>14|TRBD2|TRBV11-3
ASSPGLAGAGGTQY
>12|TRBD2|TRBV6-1
ASRETSGASREY
>14|TRBD2|TRBV2
ASSEVGPAGSNIQY
>15|.|TRBV19
ASLGWTSWSYNSPLH
>12|TRBD2|TRBV9
ASSPEGLVYEQY
>11|.|TRBV7-9
ASSLEGGNIQY
>13|.|TRBV29-1
SVEDPGPSTDTQY
>13|.|TRBV28
ASSLKAGGYNEQF
>9|TRBD2|TRBV20-1
RGGVGDTQY
>12|.|TRBV7-9
ASSLQGWGEKLF
>11|.|TRBV9
ASSVGGGAEQF
>11|TRBD1|TRBV7-3
ASSQDRGQPQH
>9|.|TRBV6-1
ASDVSYEQY
>15|.|TRBV23-1
ASSQSQPGFGNQPQH
>13|TRBD1|TRBV6-1
ASTQGQGPYNEQF
>12|.|TRBV6-6
ASSFGGLGTEAF
>13|.|TRBV10-3
ALGGKEISNQPQH
>12|TRBD1|TRBV19
ASGDRGTNQPQH
>15|TRBD2|TRBV5-1
ASSSGLAGVGTDTQY
>13|.|TRBV28
ASSQSGQPSRLYT
>11|.|TRBV27
ASTWSGGNEQF
>14|TRBD2|TRBV5-1
ASSPQTSGVTDTQY
>11|TRBD1|TRBV18
ASSETGGLPQH
>12|.|TRBV5-1
ASSLAGQGTEAF
>11|.|TRBV5-1
ASSWATDDTQY
>11|.|TRBV7-2
ASSFGANTEAF
>14|TRBD2|TRBV4-1
ASSPRLAGITDTQY
>17|.|TRBV11-3
ASSAGTGRLAGNTGELF
>13|TRBD1|TRBV19
ASSRRTGATDTQY
>12|.|TRBV28
ATHVRGGEEKLF
>12|.|TRBV7-9
ASSDRTALNTQY
>12|TRBD2|TRBV27
ASRRAGGPNEQY
>12|TRBD1|TRBV7-8
ASSLATGEETQY
>11|.|TRBV30
AWSVGAPGELF
>11|.|TRBV7-9
ASSVPRQETQY
>11|.|TRBV6-5
ASSYSWRDWLF
>13|TRBD2|TRBV6-6
ASSYPAGDTDTQY
>13|.|TRBV7-9
ASSPRRAVNSPLH
>12|.|TRBV28
ASSFTGNTGELF
>14|TRBD1|TRBV19
ASTEPRGRSNQPQH
>12|TRBD2|TRBV28
ASSLGGGTDTQY
>14|.|TRBV15
ATSPELLANTGELF
>12|.|TRBV11-3
ASSSDIVYNEQF
>13|TRBD1|TRBV18
ASSPQGASNEKLF
>12|.|TRBV4-1
ASSQGLLGYGYT
>13|TRBD1|TRBV19
ASSTRPGQGNEQF
>9|.|TRBV20-1
SALSGVEQY
>14|.|TRBV9
ASSVGGPRDTGELF